Sequencing of this TCR beta chain was carried out in a study of CD8 T cells in Susac syndrome. Study outcomes and limitations: The authors acknowledged that the study's TCR sequencing and HLA analysis involved relatively few individuals.

The RNA input was roughly 0.45 to 1 ug, and it was reverse transcribed with random hexamers. From the immunoSEQ multiplex PCR reads, TCRdb called clonotypes with MiXCR, one entry per CDR3 protein. Among roughly 80,000 distinct CDR3 sequences listed, 94% were seen once. This CDR3 is 18 amino acids long. V trimming: 4 bases; J trimming: 2 bases; junction bases outside the gene matches: 19. Per the germline V gene, CDR1 is DFQATT and CDR2 is SNEGSKA (reference sequence). On this clonotype itself: The antigen is unknown.

Sequencing was done on a sample of CD8+ T cells from PBMCs. The V gene is TRBV20-1, the J gene TRBJ2-5, with TRBD2 matching over 7 bases. The receptor was isolated from a human donor in good health. CDR3 in DNA: TGCAGTGCTAAGACCCCTCCGGCTAGCGGTTGGAATCAAGAGACCCAGTACTTC. It yields the protein CSAKTPPASGWNQETQYF.